The T cell receptor beta chain under discussion was sequenced for a study of T-cell memory formation after mild COVID-19. V shed 6 bases, J shed 1 base, and the junction held 11 bases outside the gene matches. This CDR3 has 16 residues. Germline V gives CDR1 MNHEY, CDR2 SVGEGT. This clonotype was counted only a few times. TCRdb fed the 5' RACE reads into MiXCR, producing one record per CDR3 protein. The repertoire includes just over 350,000 distinct CDR3 sequences, around 14% of them detected once, and roughly a fifth sits in the top ten. The chain combines TRBV6-2 or TRBV6-3 with TRBJ1-1; 7 bases match TRBD1. The TCR was taken from a man aged 18 to 35 who had mild COVID-19 (a few samples of this study predate the infection). Cell type and time point are not known. The source material was PBMCs or a T cell subset sorted from them (not recorded which). Here the CDR3 reads CASSGDREAKNTEAFF. The CDR3 nucleotides are TGTGCCAGCAGCGGCGACAGGGAGGCTAAGAACACTGAAGCTTTCTTT.